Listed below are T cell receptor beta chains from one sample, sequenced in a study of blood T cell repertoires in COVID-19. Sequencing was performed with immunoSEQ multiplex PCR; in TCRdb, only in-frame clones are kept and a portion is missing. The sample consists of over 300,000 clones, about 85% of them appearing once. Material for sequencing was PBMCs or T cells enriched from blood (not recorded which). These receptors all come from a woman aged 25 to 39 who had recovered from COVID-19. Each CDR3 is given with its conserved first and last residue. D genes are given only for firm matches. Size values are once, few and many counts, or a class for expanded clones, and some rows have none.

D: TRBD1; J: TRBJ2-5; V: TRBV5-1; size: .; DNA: TGCGCCAGCACTCCCGGGACAGTTATACAAGAGACCCAGTACTTC; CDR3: CASTPGTVIQETQYF
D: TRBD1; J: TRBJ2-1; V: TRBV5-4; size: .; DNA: TGTGCCAGCAGCTTACCCGGGACAGGGGGCGATGAGCAGTTCTTC; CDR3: CASSLPGTGGDEQFF
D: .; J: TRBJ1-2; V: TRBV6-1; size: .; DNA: TGTGCCAGCAGTGAAGAAGGGGGTAACTATGGCTACACCTTC; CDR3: CASSEEGGNYGYTF
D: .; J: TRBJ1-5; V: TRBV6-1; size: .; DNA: TGTGCCAGCATGACGGAGGGACCCCTCAATCAGCCCCAGCATTTT; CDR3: CASMTEGPLNQPQHF
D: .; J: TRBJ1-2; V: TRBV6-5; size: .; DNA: TGTGCCAGCAACAAGGGAGCTAACTATGGCTACACCTTC; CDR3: CASNKGANYGYTF
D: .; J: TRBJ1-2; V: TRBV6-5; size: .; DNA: TGTGCCAGCAGTTCAACAGGGACCTATGGCTACACCTTC; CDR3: CASSSTGTYGYTF
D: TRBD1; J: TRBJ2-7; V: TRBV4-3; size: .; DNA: TGCGCCAGCAGCCAAGATCCGGGACAGCGCTCCTACGAGCAGTACTTC; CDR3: CASSQDPGQRSYEQYF
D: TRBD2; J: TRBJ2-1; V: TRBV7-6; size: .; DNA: TGTGCCAGCAGCCCAGGCGCGGGAGGGATGGACTACAATGAGCAGTTCTTC; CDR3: CASSPGAGGMDYNEQFF
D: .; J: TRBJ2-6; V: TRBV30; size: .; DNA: TGTGCCTGGAGTATTAGCTCTGGGGCCAACGTCCTGACTTTC; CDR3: CAWSISSGANVLTF
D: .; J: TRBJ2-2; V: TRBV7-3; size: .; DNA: TGTGCCAGCAGCTTAAATCCCCGGGGCACCGGGGAGCTGTTTTTT; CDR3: CASSLNPRGTGELFF
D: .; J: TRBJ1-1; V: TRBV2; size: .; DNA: TGTGCCAGTGCGATACGGTTGCTGAACACTGAAGCTTTCTTT; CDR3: CASAIRLLNTEAFF
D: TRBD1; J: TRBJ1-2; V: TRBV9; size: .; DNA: TGTGCCAGCAGCGGCGACAGGGGCGGCTATGGCTACACCTTC; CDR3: CASSGDRGGYGYTF
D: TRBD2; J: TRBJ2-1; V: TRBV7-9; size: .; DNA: TGTGCCAGCAGCCCCGGGACTAGCGGGGGGGCCTCCTACAATGAGCAGTTCTTC; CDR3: CASSPGTSGGASYNEQFF
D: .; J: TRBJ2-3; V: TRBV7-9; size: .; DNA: TGTGCCAGCAGCTCCTTGGGCGGGGGCGCAGATACGCAGTATTTT; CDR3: CASSSLGGGADTQYF
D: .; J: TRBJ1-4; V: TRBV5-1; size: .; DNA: TGCGCCAGCAGCGTGGACGGACAGACCTGGAATGAAAAACTGTTTTTT; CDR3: CASSVDGQTWNEKLFF
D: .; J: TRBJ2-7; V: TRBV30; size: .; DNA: TGTGCCTGGAGTGTAGGCAGGGGTTACGAGCAGTACTTC; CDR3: CAWSVGRGYEQYF
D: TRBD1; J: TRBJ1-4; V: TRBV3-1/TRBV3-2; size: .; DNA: TGTGCCAGCAGCCAGACAGGGGTGGGGGTCGGAGAAAAACTGTTTTTT; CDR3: CASSQTGVGVGEKLFF
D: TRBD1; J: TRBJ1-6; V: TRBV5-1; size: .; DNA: TGCGCCAGCAGCCCCCGACAGGGTCTGGATTCACCCCTCCACTTT; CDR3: CASSPRQGLDSPLHF
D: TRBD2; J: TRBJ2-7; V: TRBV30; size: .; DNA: TGTGCCTGGAGTGTACTTCGCGGGGGGGGACGGGAGCAGTACTTC; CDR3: CAWSVLRGGGREQYF
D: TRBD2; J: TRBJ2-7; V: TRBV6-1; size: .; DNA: TGTGCCAGCAGTGAGACTAGCGGGGGGGCCTACGAGCAGTACTTC; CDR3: CASSETSGGAYEQYF
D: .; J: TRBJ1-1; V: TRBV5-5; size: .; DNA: TGTGCCAGCCACACTATACCTACAGGTCCCAACACTGAAGCTTTCTTT; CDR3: CASHTIPTGPNTEAFF
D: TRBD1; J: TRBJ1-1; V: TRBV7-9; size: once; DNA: TGTGCCAGCAGCTTGGGACAGATTAACACTGAAGCTTTCTTT; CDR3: CASSLGQINTEAFF
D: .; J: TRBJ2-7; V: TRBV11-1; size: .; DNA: TGTGCCAGCAGCTCTTCGACAGTATTAGCCTACGAGCAGTACTTC; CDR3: CASSSSTVLAYEQYF
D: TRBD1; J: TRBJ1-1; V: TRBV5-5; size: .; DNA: TGTGCCAGCAGCTTGGTGGACAGGGAGAACACTGAAGCTTTCTTT; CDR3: CASSLVDRENTEAFF
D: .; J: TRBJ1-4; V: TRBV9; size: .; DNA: TGTGCCAGCAGCGTTGGAGGGAACGGACCGAATGAAAAACTGTTTTTT; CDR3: CASSVGGNGPNEKLFF
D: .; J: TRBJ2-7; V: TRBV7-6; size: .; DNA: TGTGCCAGCAGCTTAGGGCAGACGGGCGAGCAGTACTTC; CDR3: CASSLGQTGEQYF
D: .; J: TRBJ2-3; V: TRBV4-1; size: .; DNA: TGCGCCAGCAGCCAGCTGGCTTTCTTTGATACGCAGTATTTT; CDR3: CASSQLAFFDTQYF
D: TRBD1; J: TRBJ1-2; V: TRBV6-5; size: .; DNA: TGTGCCAGCAGTTACGGGGGACAGGGTGATGGCTACACCTTC; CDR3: CASSYGGQGDGYTF
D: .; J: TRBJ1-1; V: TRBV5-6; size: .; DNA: TGTGCCAGCAGCTTGGCCAAGGGAGGAACTTTCTTT; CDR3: CASSLAKGGTFF
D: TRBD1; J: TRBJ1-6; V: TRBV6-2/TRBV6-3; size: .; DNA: TGTGCCAGCAGCAATGGGACAGAGAATTCACCCCTCCACTTT; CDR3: CASSNGTENSPLHF
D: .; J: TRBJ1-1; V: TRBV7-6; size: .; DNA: TGTGCCAGCAGCTTAGAAGGGTGGAGGGCAGCTTTCTTT; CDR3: CASSLEGWRAAFF
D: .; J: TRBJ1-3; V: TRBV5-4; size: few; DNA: TGTGCCAGCAGCTTGGGAGGGAAGGACCCTGGAAACACCATATATTTT; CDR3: CASSLGGKDPGNTIYF
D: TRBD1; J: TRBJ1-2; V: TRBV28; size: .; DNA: TGTGCCAGCAGCCTCCAGGGGGCAAATGGCTACACCTTC; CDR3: CASSLQGANGYTF
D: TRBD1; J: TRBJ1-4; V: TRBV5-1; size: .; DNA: TGCGCCAGCAGCTTGACCGGGACAGGGCGGGAAAAACTGTTTTTT; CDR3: CASSLTGTGREKLFF
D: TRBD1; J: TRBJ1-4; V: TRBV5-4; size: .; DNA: TGTGCCAGCAGCTCACGGGACAGGGGCGTCAGCGAAAAACTGTTTTTT; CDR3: CASSSRDRGVSEKLFF
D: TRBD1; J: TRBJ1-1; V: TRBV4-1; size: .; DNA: TGCGCCAGCAGCGGACAGGGTGATTCCAGGTCTGAAGCTTTCTTT; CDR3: CASSGQGDSRSEAFF
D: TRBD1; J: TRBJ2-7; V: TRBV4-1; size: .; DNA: TGCGCCAGCAGCCCCGGGACAGGTACAACCGAGCAGTACTTC; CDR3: CASSPGTGTTEQYF
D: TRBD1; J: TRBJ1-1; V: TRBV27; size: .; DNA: TGTGCCAGCAGTTTACGGACAGGGGCTAACACTGAAGCTTTCTTT; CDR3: CASSLRTGANTEAFF
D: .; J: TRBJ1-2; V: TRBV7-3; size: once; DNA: TGTGCCAGCAGCCATGAAGTACAGGGCAACTATGGCTACACCTTC; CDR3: CASSHEVQGNYGYTF
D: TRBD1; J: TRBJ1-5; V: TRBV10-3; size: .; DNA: TGTGCCATCTCTGGACAGGGGACCAATCAGCCCCAGCATTTT; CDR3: CAISGQGTNQPQHF
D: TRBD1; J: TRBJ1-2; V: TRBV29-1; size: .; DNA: TGCAGCGTTGGACAGGGGAGATCCTATGGCTACACCTTC; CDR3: CSVGQGRSYGYTF
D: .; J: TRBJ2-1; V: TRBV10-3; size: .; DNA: TGTGCCATCAGTGTAGGCGGGGTCCGCTCCTACAATGAGCAGTTCTTC; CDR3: CAISVGGVRSYNEQFF
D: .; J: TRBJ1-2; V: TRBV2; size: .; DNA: TGTGCCACTCAGGGGAACTATGGCTACACCTTC; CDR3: CATQGNYGYTF
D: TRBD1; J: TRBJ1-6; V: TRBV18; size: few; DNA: TGTGCCAGCTCACGGGGACAGGGAGAACCCCTCCACTTT; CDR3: CASSRGQGEPLHF
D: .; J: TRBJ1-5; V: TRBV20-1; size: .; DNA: TGCAGTGCTAGTTACCAGGGACTGTTTGGCAATCAGCCCCAGCATTTT; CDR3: CSASYQGLFGNQPQHF
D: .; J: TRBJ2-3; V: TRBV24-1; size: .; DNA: TGTGCCACCAGTGTCCTCTCAGGGGGGCCTAGCACAGATACGCAGTATTTT; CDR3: CATSVLSGGPSTDTQYF
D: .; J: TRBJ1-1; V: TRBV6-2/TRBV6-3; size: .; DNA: TGTGCCAGCAGCTTATTATATGGAGTGAACACTGAAGCTTTCTTT; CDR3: CASSLLYGVNTEAFF
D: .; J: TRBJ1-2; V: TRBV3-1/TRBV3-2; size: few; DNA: TGTGCCAGCAGCCTCGGACTTGCCGGGGGCTACACCTTC; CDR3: CASSLGLAGGYTF
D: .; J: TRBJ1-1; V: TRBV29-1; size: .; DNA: TGCAGCGTTCGTGTGAACACTGAAGCTTTCTTT; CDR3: CSVRVNTEAFF
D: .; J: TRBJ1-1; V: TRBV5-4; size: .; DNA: TGTGCCAGCAGCCAAAGGGGTAGGTGGACTGAAGCTTTCTTT; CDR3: CASSQRGRWTEAFF
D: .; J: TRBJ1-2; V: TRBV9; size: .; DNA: TGTGCCAGCAGCCCGAGAGACATTAACTATGGCTACACCTTC; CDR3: CASSPRDINYGYTF
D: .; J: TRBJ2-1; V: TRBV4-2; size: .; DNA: TGTGCCAGCAGCCAAGTTCAGAATGAGCAGTTCTTC; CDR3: CASSQVQNEQFF
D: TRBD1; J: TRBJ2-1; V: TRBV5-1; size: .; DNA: TGCGCCAGCAGCTCCGGGACAGGCTCCTACAATGAGCAGTTCTTC; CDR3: CASSSGTGSYNEQFF
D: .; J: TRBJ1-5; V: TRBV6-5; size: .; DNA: TGTGCCAGCAGTTCTTCAGGACAGCCCCAGCATTTT; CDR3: CASSSSGQPQHF